The 2 T cell receptor beta chains below were found in one sample sequenced in a study of T cell responses to AZD1222 COVID-19 vaccine. Only in-frame clones appear in the TCRdb table, and some are missing; sequencing was by immunoSEQ multiplex PCR. The table records under 150,000 clones, approximately 85% of them present only once. The specimen comprised peripheral blood, sampled on day 0 of AZD1222 vaccination. These receptors all stem from an adult in good health.

The V call is TRBV24-1, the J call TRBJ2-5; 7 positions agree with TRBD1. The CDR3 is 13 residues long. Per the germline V gene, CDR1 is KGHDR and CDR2 is SFDVKD. V lost 7 bases and J lost 3; bases outside the gene matches: 4. CDR3 nucleotides: TGTGCCACCAGGGAAACAGGGGAAGAGACCCAGTACTTC. Amino acids: CATRETGEETQYF.

This chain uses TRBV11-2 with TRBJ2-5, with D perhaps given as TRBD1 or TRBD2 (6 bases each). The CDR3 has 17 amino acids. V lost 5 bases and J lost 5, with 24 bases in between. Germline CDR1 SGHAT, CDR2 FQNNGV. CDR3 nucleotides: TGTGCCAGCAGCCGGAACTGGGACTTCCAAAGGGGGGAGACCCAGTACTTC. Translation: CASSRNWDFQRGETQYF.